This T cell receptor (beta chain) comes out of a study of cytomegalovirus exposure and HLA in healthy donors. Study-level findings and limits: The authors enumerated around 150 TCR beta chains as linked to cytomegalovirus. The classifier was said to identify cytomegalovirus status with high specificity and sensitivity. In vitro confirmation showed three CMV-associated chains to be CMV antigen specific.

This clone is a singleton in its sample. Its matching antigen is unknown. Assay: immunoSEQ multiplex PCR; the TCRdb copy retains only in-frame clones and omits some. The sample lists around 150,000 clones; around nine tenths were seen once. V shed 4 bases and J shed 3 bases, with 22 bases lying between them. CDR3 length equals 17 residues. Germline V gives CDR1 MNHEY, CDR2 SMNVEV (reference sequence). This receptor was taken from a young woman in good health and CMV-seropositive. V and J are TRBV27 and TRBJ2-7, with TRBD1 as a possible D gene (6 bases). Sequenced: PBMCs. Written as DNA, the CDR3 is TGTGCCAGCAGTTCCCTCTCCTCCGGGACAAATATCTACGAGCAGTACTTC. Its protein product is CASSSLSSGTNIYEQYF.